This TCR beta chain emerged from a study of OX40 agonist ivuxolimab in advanced cancers. Study in general: Cohort: about 82% men, mean age approximately 66, aged about 20 to 80.

Trimming removed 2 bases from V and 2 bases from J, with 11 bases in between. Germline V gene lookup returns CDR1 SGHRS and CDR2 YFSETQ. CDR3 length equals 14 residues. Repertoires were generated with immunoSEQ multiplex PCR, while TCRdb's copy carries only in-frame clones and drops some. The profile shows about 73,000 clones, roughly 86% of them singletons. The TCR originated in an adult with an advanced solid tumor such as melanoma, head and neck, liver or kidney cancer. The rearrangement joins TRBV5-1 to TRBJ2-7, with unresolved D. Sample: CD4+ or CD8+ T cells sorted from blood, taken in a trial of the OX40 agonist ivuxolimab. CDR3 in DNA: TGCGCCAGCAGCTTCACGGGCCTGACCTACGAGCAGTACTTC. It specifies CASSFTGLTYEQYF.